A single sample gave rise to the 6 T cell receptor beta chains below, sequenced in a study of shared clonotypes between healthy human individuals. Sequencing used immunoSEQ multiplex PCR; TCRdb keeps in-frame clones, though not all of them. Of 650,000 to 700,000 clones detected, around 90% appear once; the ten largest clones hold 34%. Source material: memory CD8+ T cells from PBMCs. As for subset: CD45RO+ cells pooled with CCR7-negative TemRA cells. Source of these receptors: a man aged 18-30 years in good health. Some clones in this sample may be carry-over from other donors' samples.

This clone was seen more than once but under ten times. This chain joins TRBV28 and TRBJ1-1, with D possibly being TRBD1 (5 bases). The germline V and J ends were trimmed by 4 bases and 0 bases, with 12 bases remaining between them. Germline V gives CDR1 MDHEN, CDR2 SYDVKM. The CDR3 is 15 amino acids. CDR3 in DNA: TGTGCCAGCAGTTCCCCACAGGTCCTGAACACTGAAGCTTTCTTT. As protein: CASSSPQVLNTEAFF.

The genes are TRBV4-2 and TRBJ2-1; no definite D call. Trimming took 0 bases from V and 0 from J, leaving 3 bases between them. The CDR3 has 14 amino acids. Germline CDR1 LGHNA, CDR2 YNFKEQ. CDR3 sequence reads: CASSQEFSYNEQFF. The CDR3 DNA is TGTGCCAGCAGCCAAGAATTCTCCTACAATGAGCAGTTCTTC.

The V gene is TRBV29-1, the J gene TRBJ1-3, with D possibly TRBD1 on 6 matching bases. The germline V gene has CDR1 SQVTM and CDR2 ANQGSEA. The CDR3 has 16 residues. Trimming took off 0 bases at V and 1 base at J, with 13 bases between the two ends. CDR3 DNA sequence: TGCAGCGTTGAAGACTTCGCAGGGGATTCTGGAAACACCATATATTTT. Its translation: CSVEDFAGDSGNTIYF.

The chain joins TRBV28 to TRBJ2-5, with TRBD2 identical over 8 bases. Trimming took 6 bases from V and 5 from J; bases not matched to a gene: 2. The CDR3 is 12 residues long. Germline V gene sequence: CDR1 MDHEN, CDR2 SYDVKM. The CDR3 DNA follows: TGTGCCAGCAGCGGGGGGGAGGAGACCCAGTACTTC. This gives the protein CASSGGEETQYF.

Comment on this clone: The same CDR3 can be traced to other DNA sequences in this sample. The chain links TRBV27 to TRBJ1-2; D uncertain. The CDR3 spans 13 residues. Trimming removed 3 bases at V and 1 base at J, with 6 bases between. CDR1 is MNHEY and CDR2 is SMNVEV in the germline V gene (reference sequence). The CDR3 nucleotides read TGTGCCAGCAGTTTGTTGGGTAACTATGGCTACACCTTC. This codes for CASSLLGNYGYTF.

J is TRBJ2-7 and V is TRBV28, with D hard to call. Per the germline V gene, CDR1 is MDHEN and CDR2 is SYDVKM. Trimming cost V 4 bases and J 3 bases, with 28 bases left between them. CDR3 length: 19 amino acids. The CDR3 DNA reads as TGTGCCAGCAGTTATTTTGGTCTCTCGGTTCCGGCCAGGTTCTACGAGCAGTACTTC. Its translation is CASSYFGLSVPARFYEQYF.